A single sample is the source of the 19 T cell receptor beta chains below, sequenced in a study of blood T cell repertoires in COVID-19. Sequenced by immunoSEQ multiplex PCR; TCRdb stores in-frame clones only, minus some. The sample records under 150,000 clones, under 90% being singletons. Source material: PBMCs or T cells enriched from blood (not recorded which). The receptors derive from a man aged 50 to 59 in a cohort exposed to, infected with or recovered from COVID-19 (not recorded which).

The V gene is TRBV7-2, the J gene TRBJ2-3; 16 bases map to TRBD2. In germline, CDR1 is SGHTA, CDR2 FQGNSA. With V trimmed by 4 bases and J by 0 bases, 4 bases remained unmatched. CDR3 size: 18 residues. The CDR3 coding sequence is TGTGCCAGCAGCTCGGGACTAGCGGGGGGGCCTAGCACAGATACGCAGTATTTT. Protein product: CASSSGLAGGPSTDTQYF.

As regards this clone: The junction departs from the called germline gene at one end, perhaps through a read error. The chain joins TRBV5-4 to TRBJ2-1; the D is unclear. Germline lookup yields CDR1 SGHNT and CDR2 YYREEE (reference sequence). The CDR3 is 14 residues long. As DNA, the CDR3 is TGTGCCAGCAACTTGTGGGCAACCTACAATGAGCAGTTCTTC. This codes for CASNLWATYNEQFF.

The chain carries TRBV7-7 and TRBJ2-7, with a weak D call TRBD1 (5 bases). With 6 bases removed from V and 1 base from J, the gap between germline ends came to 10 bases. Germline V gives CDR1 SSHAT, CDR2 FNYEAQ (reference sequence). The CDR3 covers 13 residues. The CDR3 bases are TGTGCCAGCAGTTTGACAGAGTCCTACGAGCAGTACTTC. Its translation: CASSLTESYEQYF.

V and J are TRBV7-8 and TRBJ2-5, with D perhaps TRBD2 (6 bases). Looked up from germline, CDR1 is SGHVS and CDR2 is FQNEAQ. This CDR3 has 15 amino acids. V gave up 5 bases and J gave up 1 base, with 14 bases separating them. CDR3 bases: TGTGCCAGCAGCCGACCAAGCGGGCCCCAAGAGACCCAGTACTTC. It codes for CASSRPSGPQETQYF. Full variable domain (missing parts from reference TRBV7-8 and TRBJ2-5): GAGVSQSPRYKVAKRGQDVALRCDPISGHVSLFWYQQALGQGPEFLTYFQNEAQLDKSGLPSDRFFAERPEGSVSTLKIQRTQQEDSAVYLCASSRPSGPQETQYFGPGTRLLVL.

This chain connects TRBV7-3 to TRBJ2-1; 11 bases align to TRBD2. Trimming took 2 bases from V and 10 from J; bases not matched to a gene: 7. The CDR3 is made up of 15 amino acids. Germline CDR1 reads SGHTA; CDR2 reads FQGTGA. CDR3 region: CASSLGLAGVSEQFF. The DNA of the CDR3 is TGTGCCAGCAGCTTAGGACTAGCGGGTGTCAGCGAGCAGTTCTTC.

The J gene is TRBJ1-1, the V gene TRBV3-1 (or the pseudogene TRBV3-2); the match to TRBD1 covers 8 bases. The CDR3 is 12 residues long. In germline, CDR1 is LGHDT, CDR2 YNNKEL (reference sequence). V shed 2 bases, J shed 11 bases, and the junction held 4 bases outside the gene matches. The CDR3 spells CASSQLQGEAFF. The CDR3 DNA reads TGTGCCAGCAGCCAATTACAGGGGGAGGCTTTCTTT.

CDR3 region: CSVDAGSTDTQYF. The CDR3 region has the DNA TGCAGCGTTGACGCAGGGAGCACAGATACGCAGTATTTT. This rearrangement joins TRBV29-1 to TRBJ2-3, with a tentative D call TRBD1 (5 bases). CDR1 is SQVTM and CDR2 is ANQGSEA in the germline V gene. Trimming took off 3 bases at V and 0 bases at J, with 7 bases between the two ends. The CDR3 is made up of 13 amino acids.

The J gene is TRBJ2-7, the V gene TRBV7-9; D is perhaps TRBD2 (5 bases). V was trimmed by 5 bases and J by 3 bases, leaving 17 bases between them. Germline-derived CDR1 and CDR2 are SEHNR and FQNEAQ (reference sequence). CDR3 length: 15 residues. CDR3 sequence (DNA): TGTGCCAGCAGCCTCGGAGGAATCGACGGCTACGAGCAGTACTTC. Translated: CASSLGGIDGYEQYF.

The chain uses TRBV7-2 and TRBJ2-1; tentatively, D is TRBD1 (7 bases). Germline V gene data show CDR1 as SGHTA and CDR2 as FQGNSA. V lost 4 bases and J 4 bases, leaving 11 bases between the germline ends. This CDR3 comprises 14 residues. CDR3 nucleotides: TGTGCCAGCAGCTCGCAGGGGGGTTACAATGAGCAGTTCTTC. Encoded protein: CASSSQGGYNEQFF.

CDR3 loop: CASTTTGDLTQPQHF. The CDR3 DNA follows: TGTGCCAGCACCACGACAGGGGACCTAACTCAGCCCCAGCATTTT. The V call is TRBV27, the J call TRBJ1-5, with TRBD1 identical over 8 bases. V was clipped by 7 bases and J by 6 bases; unmatched bases: 11. There are 15 residues in the CDR3. Looked up from germline, CDR1 is MNHEY and CDR2 is SMNVEV (reference sequence).

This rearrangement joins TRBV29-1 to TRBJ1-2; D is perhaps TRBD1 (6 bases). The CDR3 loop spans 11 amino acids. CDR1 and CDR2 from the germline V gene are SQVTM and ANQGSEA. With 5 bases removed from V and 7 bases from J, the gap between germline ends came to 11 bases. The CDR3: CSVPNRAGYTF. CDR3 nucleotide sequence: TGCAGCGTTCCTAACAGGGCTGGCTACACCTTC.

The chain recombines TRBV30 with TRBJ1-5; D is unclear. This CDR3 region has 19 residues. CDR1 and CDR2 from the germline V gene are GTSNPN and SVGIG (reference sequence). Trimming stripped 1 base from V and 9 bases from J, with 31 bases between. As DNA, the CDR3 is TGTGCCTGGAGTGCCAGAACTTTTTCCCGGGATCTCTTATCGAGGCCCCAGCATTTT. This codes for CAWSARTFSRDLLSRPQHF.

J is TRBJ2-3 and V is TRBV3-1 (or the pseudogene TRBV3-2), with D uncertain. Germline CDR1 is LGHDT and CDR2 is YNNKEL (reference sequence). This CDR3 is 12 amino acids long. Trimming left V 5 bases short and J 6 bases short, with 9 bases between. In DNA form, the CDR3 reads TGTGCCAGCAGCTCTTTCGGTGATACGCAGTATTTT. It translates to CASSSFGDTQYF.

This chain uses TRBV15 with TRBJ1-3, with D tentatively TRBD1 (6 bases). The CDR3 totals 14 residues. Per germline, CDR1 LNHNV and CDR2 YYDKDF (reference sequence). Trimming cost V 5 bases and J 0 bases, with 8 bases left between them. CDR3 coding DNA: TGTGCCACCAGCCGGGGGGCCTCTGGAAACACCATATATTTT. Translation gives CATSRGASGNTIYF.

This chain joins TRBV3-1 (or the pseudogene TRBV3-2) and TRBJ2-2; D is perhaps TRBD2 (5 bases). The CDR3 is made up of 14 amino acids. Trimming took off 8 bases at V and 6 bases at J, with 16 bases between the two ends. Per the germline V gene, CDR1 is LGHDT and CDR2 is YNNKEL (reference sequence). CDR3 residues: CASFSGLVPGELFF. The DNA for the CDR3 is TGTGCCAGCTTCTCGGGGTTGGTCCCCGGGGAGCTGTTTTTT.

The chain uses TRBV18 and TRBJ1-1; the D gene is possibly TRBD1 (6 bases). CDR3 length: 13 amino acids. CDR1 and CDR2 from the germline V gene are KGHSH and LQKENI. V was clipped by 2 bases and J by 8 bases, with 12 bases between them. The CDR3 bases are TGTGCCAGCTCACCAACAGGGAAGACGGAAGCTTTCTTT. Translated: CASSPTGKTEAFF.

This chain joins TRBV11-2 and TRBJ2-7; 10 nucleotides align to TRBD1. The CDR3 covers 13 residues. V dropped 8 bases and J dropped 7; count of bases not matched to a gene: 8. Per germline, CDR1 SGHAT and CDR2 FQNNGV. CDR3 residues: CASSRDRGGEQYF. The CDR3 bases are TGTGCCAGCTCCCGGGACAGGGGTGGGGAGCAGTACTTC.

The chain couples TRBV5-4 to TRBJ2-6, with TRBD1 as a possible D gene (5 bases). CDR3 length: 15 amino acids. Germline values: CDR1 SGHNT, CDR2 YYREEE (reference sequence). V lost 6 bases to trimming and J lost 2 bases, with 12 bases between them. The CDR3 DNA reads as TGTGCCAGCAACCCCCAGGGCGCTGGGGCCAACGTCCTGACTTTC. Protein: CASNPQGAGANVLTF.

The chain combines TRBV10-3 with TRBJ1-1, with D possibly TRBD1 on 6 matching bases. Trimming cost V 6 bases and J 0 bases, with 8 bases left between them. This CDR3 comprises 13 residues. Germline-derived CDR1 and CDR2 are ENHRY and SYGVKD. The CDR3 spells CAIRGHLNTEAFF. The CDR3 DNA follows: TGTGCCATCAGGGGACACCTGAACACTGAAGCTTTCTTT.